These 27 T cell receptor beta chains came from one sample sequenced in a study of blood T cell repertoires in COVID-19. TCRdb's table, derived via immunoSEQ multiplex PCR, lists solely in-frame clones and lacks some. The table includes roughly 380,000 clones, approximately 90% detected once. Specimen: peripheral blood. These receptors were collected from a woman aged 40-49 years with COVID-19, enrolled during active disease.

In DNA, the CDR3 is TGCGCCAGCAGCGGAGGGACAGCGAACACTGAAGCTTTCTTT. This codes for CASSGGTANTEAFF. The chain has TRBV5-1 and TRBJ1-1; TRBD1 matches at 7 bases. The germline V gene has CDR1 SGHRS and CDR2 YFSETQ. The junction had 4 bases not matched to a gene; V was cut back by 4 bases and J by 1 base. The CDR3 is 14 residues long.

This chain connects TRBV19 to TRBJ2-1; 8 nucleotides match TRBD2. The CDR3 length is 16 residues. Germline V gives CDR1 LNHDA, CDR2 SQIVND (reference sequence). The V and J ends lost 0 bases and 8 bases, in that order; junction bases with no gene match: 9. CDR3 amino acids: CASSIDTGGPRDEQFF. In nucleotides, the CDR3 is TGTGCCAGTAGTATAGATACGGGAGGGCCTCGGGATGAGCAGTTCTTC.

The chain employs TRBV7-2 and TRBJ2-1, with D maybe TRBD2 (5 bases). This CDR3 is 17 amino acids long. Germline CDR1 and CDR2: SGHTA and FQGNSA. Trimming took 2 bases from V and 3 from J, leaving 17 bases between them. CDR3 coding DNA: TGTGCCAGCAGCTTAACGACCGAGGCGGGCATCTACAATGAGCAGTTCTTC. It codes for CASSLTTEAGIYNEQFF.

The genes are TRBV28 and TRBJ2-3; D call uncertain. This CDR3 has 13 amino acids. Trimming shortened V by 2 bases and J by 4 bases, and 7 bases separated the two germline ends. In germline, CDR1 is MDHEN, CDR2 SYDVKM. For the CDR3, the DNA is TGTGCCAGCAGTTTAGAGGTTCCAGATACGCAGTATTTT. Its protein is CASSLEVPDTQYF.

The chain carries TRBV5-1 and TRBJ2-3, with TRBD2 as a possible D gene (5 bases). The V gene lost 1 base and the J gene lost 4 bases, with 13 bases spanning the gap. The CDR3 runs 15 residues. The germline V gene has CDR1 SGHRS and CDR2 YFSETQ. CDR3 nucleotides: TGCGCCAGCAGCTTGACTGTCGGGGATGCAGATACGCAGTATTTT. Translating it yields CASSLTVGDADTQYF.

The chain employs TRBV6-6 and TRBJ1-3, with 7 bases matching TRBD1. This CDR3 spans 16 amino acids. V gave up 2 bases and J gave up 0 bases; unmatched junction bases: 4. The germline CDR1 and CDR2 sequences are MNHNY and SVGAGI (reference sequence). Here the CDR3 reads CASSYGQGGSGNTIYF. CDR3 in DNA: TGTGCCAGCAGTTACGGTCAGGGGGGCTCTGGAAACACCATATATTTT.

CDR3 loop: CASRLDRGDGYTF. CDR3 DNA: TGTGCCAGCAGACTTGACAGGGGGGATGGCTACACCTTC. This sequence joins TRBV5-5 and TRBJ1-2; TRBD1 matches at 9 bases. The CDR3 contains 13 residues. V was pared by 5 bases and J by 6 bases, with 5 bases of the junction left unmatched. Per germline, CDR1 SGHKS and CDR2 YYEKEE (reference sequence).

The rearrangement links TRBV5-1 to TRBJ1-6; D might be TRBD1 (5 bases). With 4 bases removed from V and 3 bases from J, the gap between germline ends came to 11 bases. The CDR3 length is 15 residues. Germline loops: CDR1 SGHRS, CDR2 YFSETQ. The CDR3 nucleotides are TGCGCCAGCAGCCTGCAGGGTATCTATAATTCACCCCTCCACTTT. Amino acids: CASSLQGIYNSPLHF.

CDR3 nucleotides: TGTGCCAGCAGGGAGACAGGGGGTTACACTGAAGCTTTCTTT. Its protein product is CASRETGGYTEAFF. The chain employs TRBV28 and TRBJ1-1; 9 nucleotides match TRBD1. The germline gives CDR1 MDHEN, CDR2 SYDVKM. Trimming removed 6 bases from V and 3 bases from J; junction bases left unmatched: 5. CDR3 size: 14 residues.

The chain employs TRBV2 and TRBJ2-7, with 9 bases identical to TRBD1. V was clipped by 6 bases and J by 0 bases; unmatched bases: 9. Germline CDR1 SNHLY, CDR2 FYNNEI. The CDR3 length is 16 residues. The CDR3 is CASSLWGQGDSYEQYF. The CDR3 region has the DNA TGTGCCAGCAGCCTCTGGGGACAGGGAGACTCCTACGAGCAGTACTTC.

The chain employs TRBV28 and TRBJ1-2; 10 bases match TRBD1. V was pared by 3 bases and J by 3 bases, with 4 bases of the junction left unmatched. Germline V gives CDR1 MDHEN, CDR2 SYDVKM. The CDR3 has 15 residues. CDR3 residues: CASSFGDRGYYGYTF. The CDR3 DNA reads as TGTGCCAGCAGTTTCGGGGACAGGGGCTACTATGGCTACACCTTC.

A remark on this clone: Different DNA sequences within this sample yield the same CDR3. The chain employs TRBV7-3 and TRBJ1-1; 9 bases line up with TRBD1. This CDR3 comprises 14 residues. V trimming: 6 bases; J trimming: 2 bases; junction bases outside the gene matches: 4. Germline-derived CDR1 and CDR2 are SGHTA and FQGTGA. CDR3 bases: TGTGCCAGCAGTTCACAGGGGGCAAACACTGAAGCTTTCTTT. This sequence encodes CASSSQGANTEAFF. Looking up the rest from reference TRBV7-3 and TRBJ1-1 gives the full variable domain: GAGVSQTPSNKVTEKGKYVELRCDPISGHTALYWYRQSLGQGPEFLIYFQGTGAADDSGLPNDRFFAVRPEGSVSTLKIQRTERGDSAVYLCASSSQGANTEAFFGQGTRLTVV.

This rearrangement joins TRBV5-1 to TRBJ2-7, with D possibly being TRBD1 (6 bases). CDR1 and CDR2 from the germline V gene are SGHRS and YFSETQ. The CDR3 consists of 14 residues. Trimming left V 3 bases short and J 3 bases short, with 13 bases between. CDR3 sequence (DNA): TGCGCCAGCAGCTCCGGGACATTCGACTACGAGCAGTACTTC. This sequence encodes CASSSGTFDYEQYF.

This chain joins TRBV5-1 and TRBJ1-1; possibly TRBD1 for D (6 bases). Germline V CDR1 and CDR2: SGHRS, YFSETQ. This CDR3 is built from 13 residues. Trimming removed 0 bases at V and 7 bases at J, with 10 bases between. In DNA, the CDR3 is TGCGCCAGCAGCTTGGGGCAGGGGCTTGAAGCTTTCTTT. It yields the protein CASSLGQGLEAFF.

This clone was seen a few times. This sequence joins TRBV7-9 and TRBJ2-7; D is unresolved. The CDR3 is made up of 15 amino acids. The germline V gene has CDR1 SEHNR and CDR2 FQNEAQ (reference sequence). Deletions cut 0 bases from V and 0 bases from J, with 9 bases between. The CDR3 DNA reads as TGTGCCAGCAGCTTAGCGACGGGTAGCTCCTACGAGCAGTACTTC. Its protein is CASSLATGSSYEQYF.

This rearrangement joins TRBV27 to TRBJ1-5; D possibly corresponds to TRBD1 (5 bases). The CDR3 consists of 14 residues. V lost 5 bases and J lost 7, with 15 bases in between. Germline CDR1 MNHEY, CDR2 SMNVEV (reference sequence). The CDR3 reads CASSPLLGAQPQHF. As DNA, the CDR3 is TGTGCCAGCAGTCCCCTACTTGGGGCCCAGCCCCAGCATTTT.

This chain connects TRBV10-3 to TRBJ1-2, with D possibly being TRBD1 (6 bases). Germline V gene sequence: CDR1 ENHRY, CDR2 SYGVKD. Between the trimmed V and J ends, which lost 0 bases and 7 bases, there was a span of 15 bases. The CDR3 runs 15 residues. The CDR3 DNA reads as TGTGCCATCAGTGAGTCCCCAGGGGACCTAGGTGGCTACACCTTC. Its protein product is CAISESPGDLGGYTF.

The CDR3 region has the DNA TGTGCCAGCAGTTCGGGACTAGCGGGAGCCCCAAGCTCCTACGAGCAGTACTTC. Encoded protein: CASSSGLAGAPSSYEQYF. The chain is built from TRBV25-1 and TRBJ2-7, with 14 bases aligning to TRBD2. Germline trimming cut 5 bases from V and 0 bases from J; bases unmatched to any gene: 9. CDR1 and CDR2 from the germline V gene are MGHDK and SYGVNS. The CDR3 has 18 amino acids.

The chain is built from TRBV28 and TRBJ2-7; D is uncertain. The CDR3 runs 14 residues. V was pared by 3 bases and J by 0 bases, with 9 bases between. Germline V gene data show CDR1 as MDHEN and CDR2 as SYDVKM. In DNA form, the CDR3 reads TGTGCCAGCAGTTTCTTTATGAGCTCCTACGAGCAGTACTTC. This codes for CASSFFMSSYEQYF.

The V and J genes are TRBV9 and TRBJ1-2, with 10 positions matching TRBD1. Trimming at V came to 3 bases and at J to 2 bases, leaving 1 base not matched to a gene. Germline V gene sequence: CDR1 SGDLS, CDR2 YYNGEE. The CDR3 extends over 14 amino acids. CDR3 in DNA: TGTGCCAGCAGCGGGACAGGGGGGAACTATGGCTACACCTTC. Protein sequence: CASSGTGGNYGYTF. Variable domain in full (rest from reference TRBV9 and TRBJ1-2): DSGVTQTPKHLITATGQRVTLRCSPRSGDLSVYWYQQSLDQGLQFLIQYYNGEERAKGNILERFSAQQFPDLHSELNLSSLELGDSALYFCASSGTGGNYGYTFGSGTRLTVV.

In its sample, this clone was seen once. The gene calls are TRBV5-8 and TRBJ1-2; D unclear. The CDR3 totals 15 residues. CDR1 and CDR2 (germline): SGHTS, YDEGEE. The germline V and J ends were trimmed by 4 bases and 0 bases, with 13 bases remaining between them. For the CDR3, the DNA is TGTGCCAGCAGCCGTACCCGTGCAGCTAACTATGGCTACACCTTC. Translated, it gives CASSRTRAANYGYTF.

The chain uses TRBV7-9 and TRBJ2-5; TRBD2 might be the D (6 bases). Per germline, CDR1 SEHNR and CDR2 FQNEAQ (reference sequence). The V and J ends lost 4 bases and 4 bases respectively, with 10 bases between them. The CDR3 loop spans 13 amino acids. Written as DNA, the CDR3 is TGTGCCAGCAGCTCCGCCGGGGGAGAGACCCAGTACTTC. Amino acid sequence: CASSSAGGETQYF.

The chain uses TRBV9 and TRBJ1-3; 7 positions agree with TRBD1. Germline lookup yields CDR1 SGDLS and CDR2 YYNGEE. V gave up 4 bases and J gave up 2 bases; unmatched junction bases: 6. The CDR3 totals 15 residues. The CDR3 region is CASSSTGAAGNTIYF. CDR3 bases: TGTGCCAGCAGCTCAACAGGGGCGGCTGGAAACACCATATATTTT.

This chain joins TRBV9 and TRBJ2-1, with TRBD2 matching 7 bases. V shed 5 bases, J shed 9 bases, and the junction held 14 bases outside the gene matches. The germline CDR1 and CDR2 sequences are SGDLS and YYNGEE. This CDR3 comprises 15 residues. The DNA of the CDR3 is TGTGCCAGCAGTGGAACCCGGACTAGAATAAGTGAGCAGTTCTTC. This sequence encodes CASSGTRTRISEQFF.

J is TRBJ1-1 and V is TRBV7-2, with TRBD1 matching 8 bases. V lost 4 bases to trimming and J lost 3 bases; unmatched junction nucleotides: 10. Germline V lookup: CDR1 SGHTA, CDR2 FQGNSA. The CDR3 has 16 residues. The DNA of the CDR3 is TGTGCCAGCAGCTGGACAGGGCGGTGGGGGCACACTGAAGCTTTCTTT. This sequence encodes CASSWTGRWGHTEAFF.

The rearrangement uses TRBV5-1 and TRBJ2-2, with 8 bases matching TRBD2. The CDR3 totals 16 residues. Germline V gene lookup returns CDR1 SGHRS and CDR2 YFSETQ. The V and J ends lost 4 bases and 0 bases, in that order; junction bases with no gene match: 5. The CDR3 reads CASSLSGGANTGELFF. The CDR3 DNA reads as TGCGCCAGCAGCCTAAGCGGGGGAGCGAACACCGGGGAGCTGTTTTTT. The full variable domain, completed using reference TRBV5-1 and TRBJ2-2, is KAGVTQTPRYLIKTRGQQVTLSCSPISGHRSVSWYQQTPGQGLQFLFEYFSETQRNKGNFPGRFSGRQFSNSRSEMNVSTLELGDSALYLCASSLSGGANTGELFFGEGSRLTVL.

This sequence joins TRBV19 and TRBJ1-1; D is unresolved. The CDR3 extends over 13 amino acids. V lost 9 bases, J lost 6 bases, and 17 bases lay in between. Germline CDR1 and CDR2: LNHDA and SQIVND (reference sequence). CDR3 coding DNA: TGTGCCAGCGCCGCGGGATTATACGCTGAAGCTTTCTTT. It codes for CASAAGLYAEAFF.